The 14 T cell receptor beta chains below all came from one sample that was sequenced in a study of beta chain features in type 1 diabetes (dated by TCRdb to 2016 to 2019). Library construction relied on the immunoSEQ multiplex PCR assay. The entire isolated RNA was reverse transcribed using the High Capacity cDNA Reverse Transcription Kit, and thus expressed TCRB transcripts were sequenced. TCRdb retrieved this table from immuneACCESS and kept in-frame rearrangements only. Not all clones are present; in checked studies, unresolved V genes account for under half, and no reason is known for the remainder. This sample gives fewer than 650,000 clones in total; around 15% of them show up just once. Approximately 0.087% of the sample is taken by the ten largest. The sample consisted of naive CD4+ T cells from blood. The sample's cell subset or site label is to be understood as: true naive CD4+ T cells. The receptors here all came from a man aged 18 to 29 in good health.

This clone was seen only a few times. V is TRBV27 and J is TRBJ1-2; TRBD1 aligns across 8 bases. The J segment lost 4 bases and the V segment lost 3 bases, leaving 7 bases of the junction unmatched. The CDR3 covers 15 residues. Germline-derived CDR1 and CDR2 are MNHEY and SMNVEV (reference sequence). CDR3 nucleotide sequence: TGTGCCAGCAGTTTCCGGGACAGGAGGGCCTATGGCTACACCTTC. This encodes CASSFRDRRAYGYTF.

This clone was observed a few times. V gene TRBV19 combines with J gene TRBJ1-6; D possibly corresponds to TRBD1 (5 bases). Germline CDR1 reads LNHDA; CDR2 reads SQIVND (reference sequence). V lost 0 bases and J lost 9, with 15 bases in between. The CDR3 consists of 16 residues. CDR3 sequence (DNA): TGTGCCAGTAGTATAGACCAGACAGCGAGGAGTTCACCCCTCCACTTT. Amino acid sequence: CASSIDQTARSSPLHF.

The chain couples TRBV4-2 to TRBJ1-2; TRBD1 matches 8 bases. In germline, CDR1 is LGHNA, CDR2 YNFKEQ. This CDR3 has 14 amino acids. The V gene end was trimmed by 1 base and the J gene end by 8 bases; junction bases not matched to a gene: 6. The CDR3 DNA sequence: TGTGCCAGCAGCCAAGGGACAGGGAGTGAGGGCTACACCTTC. It encodes CASSQGTGSEGYTF.

The chain uses TRBV19 and TRBJ2-2; D unclear. Germline-derived CDR1 and CDR2 are LNHDA and SQIVND (reference sequence). The CDR3 loop spans 12 amino acids. The ends were cut back, 4 bases at V and 7 bases at J, with 7 bases in the middle. CDR3 amino acids: CASSNPGGELFF. The CDR3 DNA reads as TGTGCCAGTAGTAACCCCGGCGGGGAGCTGTTTTTT. Variable domain in full (rest from reference TRBV19 and TRBJ2-2): DGGITQSPKYLFRKEGQNVTLSCEQNLNHDAMYWYRQDPGQGLRLIYYSQIVNDFQKGDIAEGYSVSREKKESFPLTVTSAQKNPTAFYLCASSNPGGELFFGEGSRLTVL.

The V gene is TRBV30, the J gene TRBJ2-1, with D perhaps given as TRBD1 or TRBD2 (5 bases each). There are 16 residues in the CDR3. Trimming took 0 bases from V and 6 from J, leaving 18 bases between them. CDR1 and CDR2 (germline): GTSNPN, SVGIG (reference sequence). CDR3 protein: CAWSVRGMVQFNEQFF. The CDR3 DNA is TGTGCCTGGAGTGTACGGGGCATGGTACAGTTCAATGAGCAGTTCTTC.

This clone was picked up a small number of times. The chain links TRBV27 to TRBJ2-1; 9 bases map to TRBD2. V trimming: 3 bases; J trimming: 4 bases; junction bases outside the gene matches: 4. The germline CDR1 and CDR2 sequences are MNHEY and SMNVEV (reference sequence). This CDR3 is 15 amino acids long. The chain's CDR3 is CASSLPSGTYNEQFF. CDR3 in DNA: TGTGCCAGCAGTTTGCCTAGCGGGACGTACAATGAGCAGTTCTTC.

Comment on this clone: The sample carries other DNA sequences with the same CDR3. As DNA, the CDR3 is TGTGCCAGCAGCCCACAGGGGGCTAGCAATCAGCCCCAGCATTTT. Amino acids: CASSPQGASNQPQHF. The rearrangement uses TRBV7-9 and TRBJ1-5, with 9 bases aligning to TRBD1. The V and J ends lost 5 bases and 0 bases, in that order; junction bases with no gene match: 2. Germline V gene data show CDR1 as SEHNR and CDR2 as FQNEAQ (reference sequence). This CDR3 is 15 amino acids long.

This clone was picked up a small number of times. The J gene is TRBJ1-3, the V gene TRBV29-1; 7 bases are a match to TRBD1. J gave up 5 bases and V 5 bases, and 3 bases lay outside the gene matches. The CDR3 loop spans 12 amino acids. CDR1 is SQVTM, CDR2 ANQGSEA, per germline. DNA of the CDR3: TGCAGCGTTAACAGGGGTAGAAACACCATATATTTT. Its translation: CSVNRGRNTIYF.

V usage is TRBV6-5 and J usage is TRBJ1-2; D is uncertain. Germline loops: CDR1 MNHEY, CDR2 SVGAGI. V lost 0 bases, J lost 0 bases, and 8 bases lay in between. This CDR3 contains 15 residues. CDR3 coding DNA: TGTGCCAGCAGTTACTCGTGGACGGCTAACTATGGCTACACCTTC. Translated, it gives CASSYSWTANYGYTF.

In its sample, this clone was seen a few times. V usage is TRBV29-1 and J usage is TRBJ2-2, with D possibly matching TRBD2 (5 bases). V dropped 8 bases and J dropped 6 bases, with 22 bases sitting between them. Germline CDR1 reads SQVTM; CDR2 reads ANQGSEA. This CDR3 spans 15 amino acids. The chain's CDR3 is CSFSSGVRGPGELFF. CDR3 sequence (DNA): TGCAGCTTCTCCTCCGGGGTCCGAGGGCCCGGGGAGCTGTTTTTT.

The chain joins TRBV9 to TRBJ2-4; 7 bases align to TRBD2. CDR1 and CDR2 (germline): SGDLS, YYNGEE. V dropped 4 bases and J dropped 7; count of bases not matched to a gene: 5. The CDR3 sequence is 13 residues long. The CDR3 loop reads CASSPWGGNIQYF. In nucleotides, the CDR3 is TGTGCCAGCAGCCCCTGGGGAGGGAACATTCAGTACTTC. Complete variable domain (other parts from reference TRBV9 and TRBJ2-4): DSGVTQTPKHLITATGQRVTLRCSPRSGDLSVYWYQQSLDQGLQFLIQYYNGEERAKGNILERFSAQQFPDLHSELNLSSLELGDSALYFCASSPWGGNIQYFGAGTRLSVL.

The V and J genes are TRBV28 and TRBJ1-1; D possibly corresponds to TRBD1 (5 bases). The CDR3 is 11 residues long. Germline V gene sequence: CDR1 MDHEN, CDR2 SYDVKM. V lost 7 bases to trimming and J lost 5 bases, with 8 bases between them. CDR3 protein: CASTGRTEAFF. The CDR3 DNA follows: TGTGCCAGCACAGGGAGGACTGAAGCTTTCTTT. The whole variable domain, remainder taken from reference TRBV28 and TRBJ1-1, is DVKVTQSSRYLVKRTGEKVFLECVQDMDHENMFWYRQDPGLGLRLIYFSYDVKMKEKGDIPEGYSVSREKKERFSLILESASTNQTSMYLCASTGRTEAFFGQGTRLTVV.

In its sample, this clone was seen a few times. The gene calls are TRBV7-2 and TRBJ2-3; the D gene is possibly TRBD1 (6 bases). With 7 bases removed from V and 6 bases from J, the gap between germline ends came to 20 bases. Germline lookup yields CDR1 SGHTA and CDR2 FQGNSA. CDR3 length: 15 amino acids. CDR3 residues: CASMQLELGQDTQYF. CDR3 in DNA: TGTGCCAGCATGCAGCTCGAATTAGGACAGGATACGCAGTATTTT.

The chain carries TRBV18 and TRBJ1-5; D is undetermined. V was cut by 2 bases and J by 0 bases, with 5 bases left in between. Germline V gene lookup returns CDR1 KGHSH and CDR2 LQKENI. CDR3 length: 14 amino acids. The CDR3 nucleotides are TGTGCCAGCTCACCAGGGATTAGCAATCAGCCCCAGCATTTT. Protein sequence: CASSPGISNQPQHF.